The clone carrying this T cell receptor (beta chain) was observed many times. This sample is part of a study of kidney transplant recipient with SARS-CoV-2 infection. TCRdb re-called the reads through MiXCR, storing one row per CDR3 protein. The table shows under 250,000 distinct CDR3 sequences, with 29% occurring only once. The receptor's source is a male patient between 25 and 39 years old who had COVID-19 and was a kidney transplant recipient. Some T cells may have come from the graft donor. The sample in question was a blood sample, obtained at baseline and on day 111 from a kidney transplant recipient.

DNA of the CDR3: TGTGCCAGCAGTTGCAAAGTAGAACTGGGAAAGACCTATGGCTACACCTTC. Translated: CASSCKVELGKTYGYTF. The genes are TRBV25-1 and TRBJ1-2, with D unclear. Trimming shortened V by 5 bases and J by 4 bases, and 23 bases separated the two germline ends. Germline CDR1 is MGHDK and CDR2 is SYGVNS. This CDR3 is 17 amino acids long.